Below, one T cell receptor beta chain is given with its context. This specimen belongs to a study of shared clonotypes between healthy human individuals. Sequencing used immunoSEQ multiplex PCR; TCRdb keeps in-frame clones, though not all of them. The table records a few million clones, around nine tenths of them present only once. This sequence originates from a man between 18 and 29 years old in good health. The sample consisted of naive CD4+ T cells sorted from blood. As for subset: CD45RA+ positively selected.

CDR3 loop: CSVAGGIEQYF. CDR3 coding DNA: TGCAGCGTTGCAGGGGGAATCGAGCAGTACTTC. This chain links TRBV29-1 with TRBJ2-7; 7 bases match TRBD1. Germline CDR1 reads SQVTM; CDR2 reads ANQGSEA. The CDR3 consists of 11 residues. V dropped 4 bases and J dropped 6; count of bases not matched to a gene: 3.